What follows are 5 T cell receptor beta chains derived from one specimen sequenced in a study of blood T cell repertoires in COVID-19. Here immunoSEQ multiplex PCR was the method, and the copy in TCRdb shows in-frame clones only, minus some. The data show around 160,000 clones, over 80% seen once. The specimen was PBMCs or T cells enriched from blood (not recorded which). All receptors come from a woman aged 50 to 60 who had been exposed to COVID-19.

The chain's CDR3 is CASSLDRVDTIYF. Here the CDR3 DNA reads TGCGCCAGCAGCCTTGACAGGGTGGACACCATATATTTT. This sequence joins TRBV5-1 and TRBJ1-3, with TRBD1 identical over 7 bases. Trimming took 4 bases from V and 8 from J; bases not matched to a gene: 6. This CDR3 contains 13 residues. The germline V gene encodes CDR1 SGHRS and CDR2 YFSETQ.

CDR3 protein: CATSSAQGGNEKLFF. CDR3 in DNA: TGTGCCACCAGCAGCGCCCAGGGGGGTAATGAAAAACTGTTTTTT. The chain couples TRBV15 to TRBJ1-4; the match to TRBD1 covers 7 bases. The V and J ends lost 3 bases and 4 bases, in that order; junction bases with no gene match: 5. This CDR3 comprises 15 residues. Germline CDR1 is LNHNV and CDR2 is YYDKDF (reference sequence). Supplemented by reference TRBV15 and TRBJ1-4, the full variable domain reads DAMVIQNPRYQVTQFGKPVTLSCSQTLNHNVMYWYQQKSSQAPKLLFHYYDKDFNNEADTPDNFQSRRPNTSFCFLDIRSPGLGDTAMYLCATSSAQGGNEKLFFGSGTQLSVL.

V gene TRBV27 combines with J gene TRBJ1-1, with D maybe TRBD1 (5 bases). The CDR3 runs to 14 residues. Looked up from germline, CDR1 is MNHEY and CDR2 is SMNVEV (reference sequence). V was clipped by 1 base and J by 2 bases, with 8 bases between them. The CDR3 DNA sequence: TGTGCCAGCAGTTTATATCAGGGAAACACTGAAGCTTTCTTT. This gives the protein CASSLYQGNTEAFF.

The chain is built from TRBV10-1 and TRBJ1-1, with D unresolved. Germline V gene lookup returns CDR1 WNHNN and CDR2 SYGVQD (reference sequence). The CDR3 covers 12 residues. The V end lost 4 bases, the J end lost 1 base, and 4 bases lay between the germline ends. Written as DNA, the CDR3 is TGCGCCAGCAGTGGACAGAACACTGAAGCTTTCTTT. Its protein product is CASSGQNTEAFF.

The J gene is TRBJ2-7, the V gene TRBV7-9; 9 bases are shared with TRBD1. There are 19 residues in the CDR3. Trimming took 1 base from V and 0 from J; bases not matched to a gene: 13. Germline CDR1 is SEHNR and CDR2 is FQNEAQ (reference sequence). CDR3 coding DNA: TGTGCCAGCAGCTTAGTCCGGGACAGGGAGTATTGGAGCTCCTACGAGCAGTACTTC. Protein product: CASSLVRDREYWSSYEQYF.